Below, 26 T cell receptor beta chains from the same sample are listed, as sequenced in a study of beta chain features in type 1 diabetes. The entirety of the isolated RNA underwent reverse transcription, so expressed TCRB transcripts were sequenced. Generated by immunoSEQ multiplex PCR, the TCRdb table keeps only in-frame clones and is missing some. The table shows about 140,000 clones, with roughly 9.7% occurring only once. What was sequenced was central memory CD4+ T cells from blood. The receptor source for this set is a woman aged 35 to 49 in good health.

As regards this clone: One junction end does not reproduce the germline sequence, and a read error may be involved. The rearrangement links TRBV18 to TRBJ1-5, with TRBD1 matching 8 bases. The CDR3 extends over 14 amino acids. From germline, CDR1 is KGHSH and CDR2 LQKENI. The DNA for the CDR3 is TGTGCCAGCACACCGGACAGGGGCAATCAGCCCCAGCATTTT. Translating gives CASTPDRGNQPQHF.

This clone occurred many times. This CDR3 is also generated by other DNA sequences in the sample. The chain combines TRBV15 with TRBJ2-5, with 13 positions matching TRBD2. Germline CDR1 reads LNHNV; CDR2 reads YYDKDF (reference sequence). The CDR3 is 15 amino acids. J lost 3 bases, V lost 5 bases, and 3 bases had no gene match. The DNA for the CDR3 is TGTGCCACCAGCCGGGGACTAGCGGGGAAAGAGACCCAGTACTTC. Translated, it gives CATSRGLAGKETQYF.

J is TRBJ2-3 and V is TRBV5-1; the D gene is possibly TRBD2 (5 bases). CDR1 SGHRS and CDR2 YFSETQ come from the germline V gene. V lost 0 bases, J lost 8 bases, and 13 bases lay in between. The CDR3 has 14 residues. CDR3 nucleotide sequence: TGCGCCAGCAGCTTGGGTGATAGCGCCAGTACGCAGTATTTT. Translated, it gives CASSLGDSASTQYF.

The rearrangement joins TRBV13 to TRBJ1-3; tentatively, D is TRBD1 (5 bases). In germline, CDR1 is PRHDT, CDR2 FYEKMQ (reference sequence). The CDR3 runs to 17 residues. V lost 4 bases and J lost 0, with 16 bases in between. This chain's CDR3 is CASSSGNRRSSGNTIYF. In DNA, the CDR3 is TGTGCCAGCAGCTCCGGTAACAGGCGGAGCTCTGGAAACACCATATATTTT.

The chain is built from TRBV29-1 and TRBJ2-7; D not resolved. The CDR3 is 12 amino acids. The germline V gene encodes CDR1 SQVTM and CDR2 ANQGSEA. Between the trimmed V and J ends, which lost 4 bases and 3 bases, there was a span of 10 bases. The CDR3 is CSVGGPNYEQYF. Here the CDR3 DNA reads TGCAGCGTTGGTGGCCCCAACTACGAGCAGTACTTC.

This clone was found a few times. The chain carries TRBV15 and TRBJ2-7; perhaps TRBD1 as D (5 bases). This CDR3 contains 14 residues. In germline, CDR1 is LNHNV, CDR2 YYDKDF (reference sequence). Trimming took off 1 base at V and 5 bases at J, with 12 bases between the two ends. This chain's CDR3 is CATSRGQGRDEQYF. DNA for the CDR3: TGTGCCACCAGCAGAGGACAAGGCAGGGACGAGCAGTACTTC.

This clone was detected a few times. This chain uses TRBV11-2 with TRBJ2-3; 9 nucleotides agree with TRBD2. This CDR3 comprises 15 residues. The V segment lost 9 bases and the J segment 1 base; nucleotides outside the gene matches: 8. Germline V gene sequence: CDR1 SGHAT, CDR2 FQNNGV. CDR3 sequence reads: CASRRIAGGTDTQYF. The CDR3 DNA sequence: TGTGCCAGTCGACGAATAGCGGGGGGCACAGATACGCAGTATTTT.

The chain couples TRBV9 to TRBJ2-5; TRBD2 matches 11 bases. V shed 3 bases and J 4 bases; nucleotides not matched to a gene: 8. The CDR3 extends over 16 amino acids. The germline V gene has CDR1 SGDLS and CDR2 YYNGEE. CDR3 loop: CASSATSGGFGETQYF. CDR3 DNA sequence: TGTGCCAGCAGCGCCACTAGCGGGGGCTTCGGAGAGACCCAGTACTTC.

The chain uses TRBV5-6 and TRBJ1-2, with D tentatively TRBD1 (6 bases). With 2 bases removed from V and 8 bases from J, the gap between germline ends came to 16 bases. The CDR3 extends over 14 amino acids. Germline V gene lookup returns CDR1 SGHDT and CDR2 YYEEEE. CDR3 in DNA: TGTGCCAGCAGCTTACCCGGGACAAATAGAGGCTACACCTTC. This translates into CASSLPGTNRGYTF.

Concerning this clone: At the DNA level, this CDR3 is encoded by other sequences in the same sample as well. The CDR3 DNA is TGTGCCAGCAGCTCGCAGGAGACCCAGTACTTC. It encodes CASSSQETQYF. J is TRBJ2-5 and V is TRBV7-2; D ambiguous. CDR3 length equals 11 residues. Germline V CDR1 and CDR2: SGHTA, FQGNSA. V was cut by 4 bases and J by 5 bases, with 5 bases left in between.

This clone occurred a few times. The V and J genes are TRBV2 and TRBJ2-1; TRBD2 matches at 14 bases. The germline CDR1 and CDR2 sequences are SNHLY and FYNNEI. V lost 6 bases, J lost 8 bases, and 6 bases stayed unmatched. The CDR3 loop spans 15 amino acids. The CDR3 DNA follows: TGTGCCAGCAGGAAGGGGACTAGCGGGGGCTATGAGCAGTTCTTC. Translating gives CASRKGTSGGYEQFF. Full variable domain (missing parts from reference TRBV2 and TRBJ2-1): EPEVTQTPSHQVTQMGQEVILRCVPISNHLYFYWYRQILGQKVEFLVSFYNNEISEKSEIFDDQFSVERPDGSNFTLKIRSTKLEDSAMYFCASRKGTSGGYEQFFGPGTRLTVL.

This clone was recorded a few times. This chain connects TRBV18 to TRBJ2-7, with TRBD1 as a possible D gene (5 bases). CDR3 size: 13 residues. The germline V and J ends were trimmed by 4 bases and 0 bases, with 7 bases remaining between them. Germline-derived CDR1 and CDR2 are KGHSH and LQKENI. CDR3 nucleotides: TGTGCCAGCTCACGTCAGGGCTCCTACGAGCAGTACTTC. Translated, it gives CASSRQGSYEQYF.

The table lists this clone with a few counts. The chain uses TRBV29-1 and TRBJ2-7, with 8 bases lining up with TRBD2. This CDR3 has 15 residues. V lost 3 bases to trimming and J lost 0 bases; unmatched junction nucleotides: 7. The germline CDR1 and CDR2 sequences are SQVTM and ANQGSEA. The CDR3 protein is CSVETGTSVSYEQYF. In DNA form, the CDR3 reads TGCAGCGTTGAGACCGGGACTAGTGTCTCCTACGAGCAGTACTTC.

The chain joins TRBV9 to TRBJ1-6; no definite D call. This CDR3 has 13 amino acids. Per germline, CDR1 SGDLS and CDR2 YYNGEE. Trimming pared 3 bases from V and 5 bases from J, leaving 6 bases between. The CDR3 region is CASSGLDNSPLHF. The CDR3 DNA follows: TGTGCCAGCAGCGGCCTAGATAATTCACCCCTCCACTTT. Variable domain in full (rest from reference TRBV9 and TRBJ1-6): DSGVTQTPKHLITATGQRVTLRCSPRSGDLSVYWYQQSLDQGLQFLIQYYNGEERAKGNILERFSAQQFPDLHSELNLSSLELGDSALYFCASSGLDNSPLHFGNGTRLTVT.

This clone was counted only a few times. The chain combines TRBV11-2 with TRBJ1-1; D is unclear. Germline V gene data show CDR1 as SGHAT and CDR2 as FQNNGV. This CDR3 region has 13 residues. V was pared by 6 bases and J by 7 bases, with 15 bases between. The chain's CDR3 is CASRLTGAVEAFF. The CDR3 bases are TGTGCCAGCAGGTTAACTGGAGCCGTTGAAGCTTTCTTT.

This clone turned up a few times. The chain employs TRBV13 and TRBJ2-2, with TRBD1 matching over 9 bases. Losses at the gene ends were 3 bases for V and 4 bases for J; bases not matched to a gene: 6. In germline, CDR1 is PRHDT, CDR2 FYEKMQ (reference sequence). CDR3 size: 16 residues. The CDR3 here is CASSFRDRAPTGELFF. The CDR3 DNA reads as TGTGCCAGCAGCTTCCGGGACAGGGCCCCCACCGGGGAGCTGTTTTTT.

The chain employs TRBV2 and TRBJ1-1; D uncertain. The CDR3 length is 12 residues. CDR1 is SNHLY, CDR2 FYNNEI, per germline. Trimming took off 11 bases at V and 4 bases at J, with 14 bases between the two ends. The CDR3 DNA reads TGTGCCGACCAGGACTCAGGCACTGAAGCTTTCTTT. Its translation: CADQDSGTEAFF.

This clone was detected many times. V and J are TRBV10-3 and TRBJ2-2; TRBD2 is a possible D gene (5 bases). Germline V lookup: CDR1 ENHRY, CDR2 SYGVKD. This CDR3 is 13 amino acids long. With 7 bases removed from V and 2 bases from J, the gap between germline ends came to 8 bases. CDR3: CAITPGNTGELFF. The CDR3 bases are TGTGCCATCACGCCGGGAAACACCGGGGAGCTGTTTTTT.

This clone was counted only a few times. The J gene is TRBJ1-3, the V gene TRBV27, with no clear D. Deletions cut 3 bases from V and 7 bases from J, with 10 bases between. Germline V lookup: CDR1 MNHEY, CDR2 SMNVEV (reference sequence). There are 13 residues in the CDR3. CDR3 bases: TGTGCCAGCAGTTTTCAGGATAGGAACACCATATATTTT. Residues: CASSFQDRNTIYF.

The rearrangement joins TRBV18 to TRBJ1-2; D perhaps matches TRBD1 (5 bases). V lost 1 base and J lost 4, with 10 bases in between. CDR3 length: 14 amino acids. In germline, CDR1 is KGHSH, CDR2 LQKENI. CDR3 sequence reads: CASSPQGNSYGYTF. CDR3 nucleotides: TGTGCCAGCTCACCACAGGGGAACAGCTATGGCTACACCTTC. The whole variable domain, remainder taken from reference TRBV18 and TRBJ1-2, is NAGVMQNPRHLVRRRGQEARLRCSPMKGHSHVYWYRQLPEEGLKFMVYLQKENIIDESGMPKERFSAEFPKEGPSILRIQQVVRGDSAAYFCASSPQGNSYGYTFGSGTRLTVV.

This rearrangement joins TRBV19 to TRBJ1-5, with 9 nucleotides matching TRBD1. The CDR3 runs 17 residues. Losses at the gene ends were 4 bases for V and 1 base for J; bases not matched to a gene: 8. CDR1 LNHDA and CDR2 SQIVND come from the germline V gene (reference sequence). CDR3 sequence: CASSTGTGQGSNQPQHF. The CDR3 DNA reads as TGTGCCAGTAGTACGGGGACAGGGCAAGGGAGCAATCAGCCCCAGCATTTT.

This chain joins TRBV19 and TRBJ2-1, with 9 bases that match TRBD1. The germline CDR1 and CDR2 sequences are LNHDA and SQIVND (reference sequence). This CDR3 spans 16 amino acids. With 7 bases clipped from V and 2 bases from J, the junction kept 9 bases outside the gene matches. CDR3 DNA sequence: TGTGCCAGTACCCAGACCGGGACAGGGACCTACAATGAGCAGTTCTTC. Translation gives CASTQTGTGTYNEQFF.

The chain is built from TRBV5-1 and TRBJ2-3; a possible D gene is TRBD1 (5 bases). CDR1 and CDR2 from the germline V gene are SGHRS and YFSETQ. The CDR3 contains 13 residues. Trimming cost V 0 bases and J 5 bases, with 7 bases left between them. As DNA, the CDR3 is TGCGCCAGCAGCTTGGGTAGGGGAGATACGCAGTATTTT. Residues: CASSLGRGDTQYF. Full variable domain (remainder filled in from reference TRBV5-1 and TRBJ2-3): KAGVTQTPRYLIKTRGQQVTLSCSPISGHRSVSWYQQTPGQGLQFLFEYFSETQRNKGNFPGRFSGRQFSNSRSEMNVSTLELGDSALYLCASSLGRGDTQYFGPGTRLTVL.

This clone came up a few times. CDR3 sequence: CASRPRDIYSGANEKLFF. CDR3 nucleotides: TGTGCCAGCAGGCCCCGGGACATCTACTCCGGAGCTAATGAAAAACTGTTTTTT. This rearrangement joins TRBV7-8 to TRBJ1-4, with TRBD1 as a possible D gene (6 bases). CDR1 is SGHVS and CDR2 is FQNEAQ in the germline V gene. The CDR3 spans 18 residues. Trimming removed 6 bases from V and 3 bases from J, with 23 bases in between.

This chain uses TRBV6-6 with TRBJ2-5; the D gene is possibly TRBD1 (6 bases). The CDR3 is made up of 15 amino acids. Germline V gives CDR1 MNHNY, CDR2 SVGAGI (reference sequence). The ends were cut back, 3 bases at V and 2 bases at J, with 13 bases in the middle. The CDR3 protein is CASSYPRGQQETQYF. DNA of the CDR3: TGTGCCAGCAGTTATCCCAGGGGTCAACAAGAGACCCAGTACTTC.

The table lists this clone with a few counts. This chain connects TRBV4-2 to TRBJ2-5; 7 nucleotides line up with TRBD2. With V trimmed by 1 base and J by 5 bases, 7 bases remained unmatched. Germline CDR1 LGHNA, CDR2 YNFKEQ. CDR3 length: 15 residues. The CDR3 DNA reads TGTGCCAGCAGCCAAGGGACCGGACTAGAGGAGACCCAGTACTTC. It encodes CASSQGTGLEETQYF.